These 6 T cell receptor beta chains share one sample of origin, sequenced in a study of blood T cell repertoires in COVID-19. This table comes from immunoSEQ multiplex PCR, and its TCRdb copy is limited to in-frame clones, with some not included. The data hold some 260,000 clones, with around 80% observed a single time. Sequencing was carried out using PBMCs or T cells enriched from blood (not recorded which). The receptors stem from a man aged 25-40 years with acute COVID-19.

This clone appeared a single time. The rearrangement joins TRBV19 to TRBJ2-1, with D maybe TRBD2 (6 bases). V lost 4 bases and J 7 bases, leaving 11 bases between the germline ends. The CDR3 is made up of 13 amino acids. Germline V CDR1 and CDR2: LNHDA, SQIVND (reference sequence). The CDR3 DNA is TGTGCCAGTAGTACGGGGGTGGGGAATGAGCAGTTCTTC. Protein sequence: CASSTGVGNEQFF.

The J gene is TRBJ2-2, the V gene TRBV2; 15 bases are a match to TRBD2. With 6 bases clipped from V and 3 bases from J, the junction kept 8 bases outside the gene matches. Germline lookup yields CDR1 SNHLY and CDR2 FYNNEI. CDR3 length: 18 residues. CDR3: CASSTGTSGRLYTGELFF. The CDR3 DNA follows: TGTGCCAGCAGCACCGGGACTAGCGGGAGGTTGTACACCGGGGAGCTGTTTTTT.

The gene calls are TRBV9 and TRBJ2-5; a possible D gene is TRBD1 (6 bases). The CDR3 consists of 13 residues. The germline V and J ends were trimmed by 1 base and 3 bases, with 7 bases remaining between them. Germline CDR1 SGDLS, CDR2 YYNGEE. DNA of the CDR3: TGTGCCAGCAGCGTAAACAGGGAAGAGACCCAGTACTTC. Encoded protein: CASSVNREETQYF. Based on the CDR3 plus reference TRBV9 and TRBJ2-5, the full variable domain is DSGVTQTPKHLITATGQRVTLRCSPRSGDLSVYWYQQSLDQGLQFLIQYYNGEERAKGNILERFSAQQFPDLHSELNLSSLELGDSALYFCASSVNREETQYFGPGTRLLVL.

This clone was counted at least ten times. The chain has TRBV6-5 and TRBJ2-2; TRBD1 aligns across 8 bases. The CDR3 is 14 residues long. Germline V gene data show CDR1 as MNHEY and CDR2 as SVGAGI. J gave up 6 bases and V 5 bases, and 5 bases lay outside the gene matches. The CDR3 region is CASSPTGEAGELFF. CDR3 DNA sequence: TGTGCCAGCAGTCCGACAGGGGAGGCCGGGGAGCTGTTTTTT.

The chain recombines TRBV12-3 or TRBV12-4 with TRBJ1-2; 9 bases match TRBD1. V trimming: 5 bases; J trimming: 8 bases; junction bases outside the gene matches: 6. The CDR3 consists of 13 residues. CDR3 amino acids: CASSTRTGDGYTF. In DNA form, the CDR3 reads TGTGCCAGCAGTACGAGGACAGGGGACGGCTACACCTTC.

The chain recombines TRBV6-6 with TRBJ2-1; 11 bases are a match to TRBD2. Germline loops: CDR1 MNHNY, CDR2 SVGAGI (reference sequence). The CDR3 contains 15 residues. The junction had 2 bases not matched to a gene; V was cut back by 2 bases and J by 5 bases. The CDR3 coding sequence is TGTGCCAGCAGTTACCGGACTAGCGGGCACAATGAGCAGTTCTTC. Translating it yields CASSYRTSGHNEQFF.